The subject of this entry is one T cell receptor (beta chain). This record comes from a study of T cell changes during pregnancy in multiple sclerosis. The CDR3 consists of 15 residues. The germline V gene has CDR1 MNHEY and CDR2 SVGAGI. V was pared by 5 bases and J by 3 bases, with 9 bases of the junction left unmatched. Repertoires were generated with immunoSEQ multiplex PCR, while TCRdb's copy carries only in-frame clones and drops some. This table has under 45,000 clones, roughly 84% appearing once. The chain recombines TRBV6-5 with TRBJ2-5, with TRBD2 matching over 7 bases. The sample consisted of CD8+ T cells from peripheral blood mononuclear cells, taken in the first trimester of pregnancy. The receptor's source is a female donor with multiple sclerosis, enrolled in a pregnancy study. The CDR3 DNA reads as TGTGCCAGCAGTGGGGGGGACTTGTATAAAGAGACCCAGTACTTC. This sequence encodes CASSGGDLYKETQYF.